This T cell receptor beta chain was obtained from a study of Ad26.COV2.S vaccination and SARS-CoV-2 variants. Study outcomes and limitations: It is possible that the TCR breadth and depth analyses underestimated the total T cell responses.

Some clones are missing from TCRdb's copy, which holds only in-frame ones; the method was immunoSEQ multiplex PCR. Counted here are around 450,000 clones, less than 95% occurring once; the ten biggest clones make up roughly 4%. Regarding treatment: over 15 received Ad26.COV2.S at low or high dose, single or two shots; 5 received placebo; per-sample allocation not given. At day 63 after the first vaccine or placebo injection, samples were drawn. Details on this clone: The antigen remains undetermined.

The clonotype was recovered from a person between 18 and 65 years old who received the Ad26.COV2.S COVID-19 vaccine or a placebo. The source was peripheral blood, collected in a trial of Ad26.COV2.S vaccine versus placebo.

CDR3: CASSLDTITDTQYF. CDR3 sequence (DNA): TGTGCCAGCAGCTTAGATACGATTACAGATACGCAGTATTTT. The chain uses TRBV11-3 and TRBJ2-3; no firm D call. The V end was cut by 0 bases, the J end by 3 bases, with 7 bases between. Germline V CDR1 and CDR2: SGHNT, YENEEA. There are 14 residues in the CDR3.